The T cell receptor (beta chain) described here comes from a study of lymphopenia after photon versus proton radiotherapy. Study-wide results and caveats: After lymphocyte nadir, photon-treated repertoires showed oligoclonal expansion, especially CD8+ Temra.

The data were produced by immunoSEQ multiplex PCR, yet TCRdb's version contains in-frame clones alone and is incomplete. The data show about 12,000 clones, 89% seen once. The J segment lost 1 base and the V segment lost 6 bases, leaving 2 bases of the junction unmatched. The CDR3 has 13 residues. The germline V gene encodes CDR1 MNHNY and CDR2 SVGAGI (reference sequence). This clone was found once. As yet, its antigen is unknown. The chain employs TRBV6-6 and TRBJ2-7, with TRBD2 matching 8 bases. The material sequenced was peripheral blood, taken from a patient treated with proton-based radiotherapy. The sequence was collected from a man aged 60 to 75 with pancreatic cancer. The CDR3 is CASRQRESYEQYF. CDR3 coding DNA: TGTGCCAGCAGACAGCGGGAGTCCTACGAGCAGTACTTC.